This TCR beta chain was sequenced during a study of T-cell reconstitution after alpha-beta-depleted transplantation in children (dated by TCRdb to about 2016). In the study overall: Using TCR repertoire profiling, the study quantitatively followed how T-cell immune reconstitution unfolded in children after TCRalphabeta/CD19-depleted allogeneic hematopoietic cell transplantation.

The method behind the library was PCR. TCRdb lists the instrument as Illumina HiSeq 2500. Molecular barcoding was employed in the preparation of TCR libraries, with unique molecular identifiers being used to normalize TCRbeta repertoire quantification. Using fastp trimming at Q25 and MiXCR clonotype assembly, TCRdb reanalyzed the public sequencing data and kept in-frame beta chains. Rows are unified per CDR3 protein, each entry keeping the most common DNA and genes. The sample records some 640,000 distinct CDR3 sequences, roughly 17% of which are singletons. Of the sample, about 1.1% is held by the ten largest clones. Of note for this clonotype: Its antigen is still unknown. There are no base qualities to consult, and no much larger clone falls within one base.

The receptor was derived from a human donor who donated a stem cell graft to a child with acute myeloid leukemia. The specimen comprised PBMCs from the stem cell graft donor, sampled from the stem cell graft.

The CDR3 region reads CASSLFTGGADEKLFF. The bases read TGCGCCAGCAGCCTTTTCACAGGGGGCGCCGATGAAAAACTGTTTTTT. Recombination connected TRBV4-1 to TRBJ1-4, with 9 central nucleotides matching TRBD1. From the germline V gene, CDR1 is MGHRA and CDR2 is YSYEKL. From the cysteine through the phenylalanine, the CDR3 covers 16 amino acids. Only the CDR3 portion is preserved as DNA: 48 bases, with reading frame beginning at the first base. V is trimmed back by 4 bases and J by 6 bases, and the junction contains 9 bases that no gene match accounts for.